This TCR beta chain was found in a study of blood T cell repertoires in COVID-19. Study at large: Acute-phase and convalescent COVID-19 samples originated in the United States, Italy and Spain. The cDNA or gDNA used as material had been derived from T cells, B-cell-depleted T cells, or PBMCs.

Germline V CDR1 and CDR2: DFQATT, SNEGSKA (reference sequence). V lost 3 bases, J lost 6 bases, and 7 bases stayed unmatched. CDR3 length: 13 residues. In the authors' workflow: Reference gene primer amplification gave estimated nucleated cell counts. Measured with immunoSEQ multiplex PCR; TCRdb has only the in-frame clones, and not every one. V, J and clone size were drawn from that table, and D and trimming were deduced from the DNA. The sample consists of under 150,000 clones, around 82% of them appearing once. Participants' own reports of clinical history determined their cohort assignment. The V and J genes are TRBV20-1 and TRBJ1-1, with TRBD1 matching 7 bases. The receptor comes from a man aged 50 to 59 in a cohort exposed to, infected with or recovered from COVID-19 (not recorded which). The sequenced sample was PBMCs or T cells enriched from blood (not recorded which). CDR3 DNA sequence: TGCAGTGCTAGTGGTGACAGGGCCGCTGAAGCTTTCTTT. As protein: CSASGDRAAEAFF.